The 2 T cell receptor beta chains below were found in one sample sequenced in a study of blood T cell repertoires in COVID-19. Only in-frame clones appear in the TCRdb table, and some are missing; sequencing was by immunoSEQ multiplex PCR. Counted here are 40,000 to 55,000 clones, around 90% occurring once; the ten biggest clones make up around 30%. What was sequenced was peripheral blood. The origin of the receptors is a woman of 80 years or more with acute or convalescent COVID-19.

This rearrangement joins TRBV30 to TRBJ2-7; 9 bases align to TRBD1. This CDR3 is 14 amino acids long. The germline V gene has CDR1 GTSNPN and CDR2 SVGIG (reference sequence). V shed 3 bases, J shed 0 bases, and the junction held 3 bases outside the gene matches. The DNA of the CDR3 is TGTGCCTGGAGAGGGACAGGGAACTCCTACGAGCAGTACTTC. Translation: CAWRGTGNSYEQYF.

The chain is built from TRBV28 and TRBJ2-3; D gene unclear. CDR1 is MDHEN and CDR2 is SYDVKM in the germline V gene. V lost 3 bases and J 7 bases, leaving 5 bases between the germline ends. The CDR3 loop spans 11 amino acids. The CDR3 is CASSFSYTQYF. The CDR3 nucleotides are TGTGCCAGCAGTTTTTCGTATACGCAGTATTTT.